The subject of this entry is one TCR beta chain. The sample originates from a study of blood T cell repertoires in COVID-19. At the level of the study: Italy, Spain and the United States were the sources of the convalescent and acute COVID-19 samples.

Germline V lookup: CDR1 SGHTA, CDR2 FQGNSA. The CDR3 sequence is 15 residues long. The ends lost 3 bases at V and 5 bases at J; junction bases unmatched: 6. Original processing notes: Estimation of nucleated cell counts relied on the amplification of reference gene primers. Profiled with immunoSEQ multiplex PCR; TCRdb holds only in-frame clones, not every one. The V and J calls and clone size come from that table; D and trimming were worked out from the DNA. This sample has 150,000 to 200,000 clones, with more than 75% found just once. Sequencing was done on a sample of peripheral blood. The source of this sequence is a man aged 40-49 years with acute or convalescent COVID-19. This chain joins TRBV7-2 and TRBJ1-3; 8 bases agree with TRBD1. Written as DNA, the CDR3 is TGTGCCAGCAGCTTCGGACAGGGTGGCAGAAACACCATATATTTT. Its translation is CASSFGQGGRNTIYF.